This paragraph covers one TCR beta chain sequence. Its matching antigen is unknown. CDR3 size: 16 residues. Germline V CDR1 and CDR2: GTSNPN, SVGIG (reference sequence). The V end was cut by 2 bases, the J end by 5 bases, with 19 bases between. The data were obtained in a study of T cell responses to AZD1222 COVID-19 vaccine. Whole-study results and caveats: Clonal diversity was possibly underestimated, and the donors were mostly white British, with more females. Mapped onto spike, vaccine-associated CD4 TCRs spanned it and were dominant at 160-218 and 743-854. Repertoire sampling occurred only after the peak T cell response. Among AZD1222 vaccinees, only five to seven were seropositive at baseline.

Sequencing used immunoSEQ multiplex PCR; TCRdb keeps in-frame clones, though not all of them. Of around 100,000 clones in the sample, about nine tenths are singletons; the top ten hold more than 1.5%. The receptor's source is an adult in good health. The sequencing used peripheral blood, collected on day 0 of AZD1222 vaccination. The chain employs TRBV30 and TRBJ1-5; tentatively, D is TRBD1 (5 bases). The DNA for the CDR3 is TGTGCCTGGAGTAGGGGTCAGGGTAAAAGATATCAGCCCCAGCATTTT. As protein: CAWSRGQGKRYQPQHF.